This T cell receptor beta chain was profiled in a study of blood T cell repertoires in COVID-19. Study-wide context: From T cells, B-cell-depleted T cells, or PBMCs came the material, which was cDNA or gDNA.

In the study's own analysis: From reference gene primer amplification, estimates of nucleated cell counts were derived. Method: immunoSEQ multiplex PCR; TCRdb's copy keeps in-frame clones and lacks some. The V and J calls and the clone size are those of that table, but D and trimming were determined from the DNA. Of 20,000 to 25,000 clones listed, roughly nine tenths are singletons. The CDR3 totals 16 residues. The junction had 5 bases not matched to a gene; V was cut back by 2 bases and J by 2 bases. Germline V gene lookup returns CDR1 SEHNR and CDR2 FQNEAQ (reference sequence). The sequenced sample was peripheral blood. The receptor's source is a human donor in a cohort sampled during active COVID-19. The V gene is TRBV7-9, the J gene TRBJ2-3, with TRBD2 matching 9 bases. The CDR3 nucleotides are TGTGCCAGCAGCTTATCCAGCGGGAGGACCACAGATACGCAGTATTTT. It translates to CASSLSSGRTTDTQYF.